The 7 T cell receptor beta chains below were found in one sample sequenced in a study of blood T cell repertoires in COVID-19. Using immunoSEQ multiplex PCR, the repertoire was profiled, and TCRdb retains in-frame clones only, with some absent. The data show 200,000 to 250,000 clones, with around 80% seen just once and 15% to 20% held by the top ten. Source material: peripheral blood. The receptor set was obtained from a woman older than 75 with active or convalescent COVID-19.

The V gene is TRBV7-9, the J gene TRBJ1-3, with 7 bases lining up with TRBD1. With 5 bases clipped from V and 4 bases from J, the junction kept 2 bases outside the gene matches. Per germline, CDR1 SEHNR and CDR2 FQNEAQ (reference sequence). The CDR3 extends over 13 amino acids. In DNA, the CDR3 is TGTGCCAGCAGCGAACAGGGGGGAAACACCATATATTTT. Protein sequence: CASSEQGGNTIYF.

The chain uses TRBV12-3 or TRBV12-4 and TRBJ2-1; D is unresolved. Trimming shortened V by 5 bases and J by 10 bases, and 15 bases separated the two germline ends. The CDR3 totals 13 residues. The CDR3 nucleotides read TGTGCCAGCAGTGCCTCGGTGGTCCTAGAGCAGTTCTTC. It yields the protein CASSASVVLEQFF.

CDR3 sequence (DNA): TGTGCCAGTGCTGCGGGGCTAGCGGGGGGGGAAGATACGCAGTATTTT. Protein product: CASAAGLAGGEDTQYF. This sequence joins TRBV4-2 and TRBJ2-3, with 12 bases aligning to TRBD2. Trimming removed 9 bases from V and 5 bases from J; junction bases left unmatched: 12. CDR3 size: 16 residues. Germline V lookup: CDR1 LGHNA, CDR2 YNFKEQ.

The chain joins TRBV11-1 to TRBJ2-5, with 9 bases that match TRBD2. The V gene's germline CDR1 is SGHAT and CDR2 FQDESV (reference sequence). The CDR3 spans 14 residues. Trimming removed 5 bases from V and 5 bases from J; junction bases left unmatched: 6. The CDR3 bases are TGTGCCAGCAGCCTGCGGGGGGGCCTTGAGACCCAGTACTTC. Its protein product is CASSLRGGLETQYF.

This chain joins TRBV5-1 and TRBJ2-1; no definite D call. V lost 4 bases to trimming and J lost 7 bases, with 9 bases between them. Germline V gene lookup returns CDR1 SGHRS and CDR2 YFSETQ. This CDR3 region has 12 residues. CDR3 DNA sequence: TGCGCCAGCAGCAGAACTATGAATGAGCAGTTCTTC. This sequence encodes CASSRTMNEQFF.

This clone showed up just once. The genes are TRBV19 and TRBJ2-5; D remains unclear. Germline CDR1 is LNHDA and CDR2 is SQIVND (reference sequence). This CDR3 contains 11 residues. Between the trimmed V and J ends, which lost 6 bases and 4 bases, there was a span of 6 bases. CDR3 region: CASSHGETQYF. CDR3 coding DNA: TGTGCCAGTAGCCACGGAGAGACCCAGTACTTC.

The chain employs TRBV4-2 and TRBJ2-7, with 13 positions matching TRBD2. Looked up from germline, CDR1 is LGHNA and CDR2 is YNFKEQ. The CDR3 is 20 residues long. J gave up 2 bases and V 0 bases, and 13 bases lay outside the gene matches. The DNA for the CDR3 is TGTGCCAGCAGCCAAGAATTAGGGGGGACTAGCGGGATTGGGGCCTACGAGCAGTACTTC. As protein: CASSQELGGTSGIGAYEQYF.